This T cell receptor (beta chain) appears in the sequencing data of a study of patients and donors after allogeneic stem cell transplantation. Trimming shortened V by 6 bases and J by 0 bases, and 15 bases separated the two germline ends. Per germline, CDR1 LGHNT and CDR2 FRNRAP. The CDR3 covers 15 residues. TCRdb called the RT-PCR reads again in MiXCR, with one record for every CDR3 protein. The table shows 800,000 to 1,000,000 distinct CDR3 sequences, with roughly 18% occurring only once. The sequenced sample consisted of blood, either unsorted or a sorted T cell fraction (not recorded which). The rearrangement joins TRBV12-5 to TRBJ2-7, with a tentative D call TRBD1 (6 bases). The receptor was derived from a human donor who was either an allogeneic HSCT recipient or a stem cell or donor lymphocyte infusion donor (not recorded which). It is not recorded whose cells these are; they may come from a transplant donor. The CDR3 is CASGNHRVISYEQYF. CDR3 sequence (DNA): TGTGCTAGTGGGAACCACAGGGTCATCTCCTACGAGCAGTACTTC.